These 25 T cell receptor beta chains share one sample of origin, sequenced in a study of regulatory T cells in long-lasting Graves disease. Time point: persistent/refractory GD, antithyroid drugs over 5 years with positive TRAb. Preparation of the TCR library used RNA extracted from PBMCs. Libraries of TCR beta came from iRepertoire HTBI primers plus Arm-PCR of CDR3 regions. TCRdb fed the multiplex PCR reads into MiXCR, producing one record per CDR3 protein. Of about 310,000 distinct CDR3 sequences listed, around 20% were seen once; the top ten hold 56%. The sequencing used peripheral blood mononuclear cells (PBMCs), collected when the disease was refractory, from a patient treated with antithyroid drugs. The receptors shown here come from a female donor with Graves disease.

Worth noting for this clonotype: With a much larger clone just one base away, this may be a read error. CDR3 nucleotide sequence: TGTACCAGCAGTTTTGTGGGCGGGGAGCTGTTTTTT. Translating gives CTSSFVGGELFF. This sequence joins TRBV27 and TRBJ2-2; D remains unclear. This CDR3 is 12 amino acids long. Germline CDR1 MNHEY, CDR2 SMNVEV (reference sequence).

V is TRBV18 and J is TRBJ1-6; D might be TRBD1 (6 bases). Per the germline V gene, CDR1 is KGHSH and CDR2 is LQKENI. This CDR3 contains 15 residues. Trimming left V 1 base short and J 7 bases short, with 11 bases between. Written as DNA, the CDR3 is TGTGCCAGCTCACCACGACAGGATGGGAATTCACCCCTCCACTTT. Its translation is CASSPRQDGNSPLHF.

This CDR3 is CASSTSRGRTGELFF. CDR3 nucleotide sequence: TGTGCCAGCAGCACTAGCAGGGGGCGCACCGGGGAGCTGTTTTTT. This chain links TRBV11-2 with TRBJ2-2; 8 bases match TRBD1. The CDR3 spans 15 residues. The germline V gene encodes CDR1 SGHAT and CDR2 FQNNGV. With 5 bases clipped from V and 4 bases from J, the junction kept 6 bases outside the gene matches.

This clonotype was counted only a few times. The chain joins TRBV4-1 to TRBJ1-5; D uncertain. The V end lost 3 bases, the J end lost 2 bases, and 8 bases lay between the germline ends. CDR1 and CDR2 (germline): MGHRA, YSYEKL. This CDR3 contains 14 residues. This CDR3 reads CASSQIQGNQPQHF. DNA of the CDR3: TGCGCCAGCAGCCAGATCCAGGGCAATCAGCCCCAGCATTTT.

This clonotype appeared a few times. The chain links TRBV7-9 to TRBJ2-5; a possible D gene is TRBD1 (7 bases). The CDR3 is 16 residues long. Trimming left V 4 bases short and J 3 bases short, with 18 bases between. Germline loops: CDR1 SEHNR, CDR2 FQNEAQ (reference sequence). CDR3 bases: TGTGCCAGCAGCTCCTATACAGGGGAGGTGGAAGAGACCCAGTACTTC. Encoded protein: CASSSYTGEVEETQYF.

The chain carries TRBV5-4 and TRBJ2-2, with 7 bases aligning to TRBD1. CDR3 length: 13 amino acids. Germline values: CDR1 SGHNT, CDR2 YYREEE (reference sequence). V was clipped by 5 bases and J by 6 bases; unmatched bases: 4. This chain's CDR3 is CASSRQGSGELFF. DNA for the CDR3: TGTGCCAGCAGTCGACAGGGCTCCGGGGAGCTGTTTTTT.

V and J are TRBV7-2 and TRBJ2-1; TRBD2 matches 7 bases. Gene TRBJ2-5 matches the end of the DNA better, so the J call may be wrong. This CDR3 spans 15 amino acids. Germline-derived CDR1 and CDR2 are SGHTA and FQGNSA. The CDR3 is CASSLLAGAGETQYF. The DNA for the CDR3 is TGTGCCAGCAGCCTTTTAGCGGGCGCAGGAGAGACCCAGTACTTC.

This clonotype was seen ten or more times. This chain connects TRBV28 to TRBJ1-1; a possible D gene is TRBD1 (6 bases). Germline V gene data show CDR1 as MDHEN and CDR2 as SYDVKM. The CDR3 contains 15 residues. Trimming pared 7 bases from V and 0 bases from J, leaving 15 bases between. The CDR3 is CASTPEPGVNTEAFF. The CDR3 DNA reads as TGTGCCAGCACCCCAGAGCCAGGGGTGAACACTGAAGCTTTCTTT.

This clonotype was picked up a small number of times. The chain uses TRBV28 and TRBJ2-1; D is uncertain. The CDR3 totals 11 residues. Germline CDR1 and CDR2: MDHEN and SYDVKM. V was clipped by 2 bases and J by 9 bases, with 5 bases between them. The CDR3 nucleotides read TGTGCCAGCAGTTTAAATGGTGAGCAGTTCTTC. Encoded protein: CASSLNGEQFF.

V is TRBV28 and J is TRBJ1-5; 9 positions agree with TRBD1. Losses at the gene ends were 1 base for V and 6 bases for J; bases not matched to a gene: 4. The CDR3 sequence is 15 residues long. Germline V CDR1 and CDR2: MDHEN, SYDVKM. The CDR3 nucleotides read TGTGCCAGCAGTTTATCTACAGGGGGCTCTCAGCCCCAGCATTTT. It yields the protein CASSLSTGGSQPQHF.

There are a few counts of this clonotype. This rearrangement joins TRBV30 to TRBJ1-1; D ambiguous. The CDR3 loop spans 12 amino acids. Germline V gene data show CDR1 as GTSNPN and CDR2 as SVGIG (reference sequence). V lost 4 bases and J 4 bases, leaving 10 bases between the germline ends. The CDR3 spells CAWTGPTTEAFF. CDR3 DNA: TGTGCCTGGACAGGACCAACCACTGAAGCTTTCTTT.

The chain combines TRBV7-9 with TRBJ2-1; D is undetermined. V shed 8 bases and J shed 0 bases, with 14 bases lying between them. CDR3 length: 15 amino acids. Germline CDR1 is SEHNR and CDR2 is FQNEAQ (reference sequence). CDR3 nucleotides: TGTGCCAGCGCCTCCGACTGGCCCTCCTACAATGAGCAGTTCTTC. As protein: CASASDWPSYNEQFF.

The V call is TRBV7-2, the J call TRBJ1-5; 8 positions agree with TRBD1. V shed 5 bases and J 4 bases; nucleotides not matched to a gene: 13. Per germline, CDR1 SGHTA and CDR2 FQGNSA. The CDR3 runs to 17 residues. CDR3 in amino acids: CASSGRAGQVSNQPQHF. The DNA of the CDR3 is TGTGCCAGCAGCGGAAGAGCGGGACAGGTCTCGAATCAGCCCCAGCATTTT.

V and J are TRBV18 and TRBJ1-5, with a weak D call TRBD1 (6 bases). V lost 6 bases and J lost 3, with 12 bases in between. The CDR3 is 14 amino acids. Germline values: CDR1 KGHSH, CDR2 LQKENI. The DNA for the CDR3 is TGTGCCAGCTCGCAAACAGGGAACAATCAGCCCCAGCATTTT. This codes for CASSQTGNNQPQHF.

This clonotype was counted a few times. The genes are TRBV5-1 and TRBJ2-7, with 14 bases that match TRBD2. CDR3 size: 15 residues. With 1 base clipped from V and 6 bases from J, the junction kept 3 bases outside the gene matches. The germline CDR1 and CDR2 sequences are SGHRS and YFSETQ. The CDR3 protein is CASSLRGTSGSEQYF. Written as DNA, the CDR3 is TGCGCCAGCAGCTTGAGAGGGACTAGCGGGAGCGAGCAGTACTTC.

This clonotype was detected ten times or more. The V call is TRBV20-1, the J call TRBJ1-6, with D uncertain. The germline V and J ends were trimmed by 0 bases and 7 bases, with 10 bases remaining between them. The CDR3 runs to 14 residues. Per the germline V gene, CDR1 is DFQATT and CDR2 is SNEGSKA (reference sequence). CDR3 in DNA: TGCAGTGCTAGAGATGAAGGGTTCAATTCACCCCTCCACTTT. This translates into CSARDEGFNSPLHF.

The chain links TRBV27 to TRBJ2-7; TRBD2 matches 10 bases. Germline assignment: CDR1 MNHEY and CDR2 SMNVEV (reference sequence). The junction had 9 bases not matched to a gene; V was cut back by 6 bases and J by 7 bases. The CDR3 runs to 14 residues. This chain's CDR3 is CASSVSGRVGEQYF. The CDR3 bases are TGTGCCAGCAGCGTCAGCGGGAGGGTCGGAGAGCAGTACTTC.

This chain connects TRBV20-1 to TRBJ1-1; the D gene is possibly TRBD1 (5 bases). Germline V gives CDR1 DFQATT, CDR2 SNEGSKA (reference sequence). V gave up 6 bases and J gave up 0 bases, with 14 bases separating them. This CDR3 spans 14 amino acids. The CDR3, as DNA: TGCAGTGCGCCGGGGGTGGGGTTGAACACTGAAGCTTTCTTT. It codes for CSAPGVGLNTEAFF.

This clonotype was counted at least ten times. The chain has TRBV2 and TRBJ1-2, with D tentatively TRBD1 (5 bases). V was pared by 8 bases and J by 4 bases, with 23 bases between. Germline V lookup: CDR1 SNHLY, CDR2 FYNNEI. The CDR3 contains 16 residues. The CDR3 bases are TGTGCCAGCGGACCCGAGAGGACACGGCTGAGCTATGGCTACACCTTC. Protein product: CASGPERTRLSYGYTF. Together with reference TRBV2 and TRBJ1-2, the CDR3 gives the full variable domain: EPEVTQTPSHQVTQMGQEVILRCVPISNHLYFYWYRQILGQKVEFLVSFYNNEISEKSEIFDDQFSVERPDGSNFTLKIRSTKLEDSAMYFCASGPERTRLSYGYTFGSGTRLTVV.

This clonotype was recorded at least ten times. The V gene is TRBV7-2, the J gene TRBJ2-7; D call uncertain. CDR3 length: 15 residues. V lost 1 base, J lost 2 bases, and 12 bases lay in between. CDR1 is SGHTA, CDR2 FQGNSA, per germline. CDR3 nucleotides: TGTGCCAGCAGCTTAGTCCGGACCGGCGCCTACGAGCAGTACTTC. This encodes CASSLVRTGAYEQYF. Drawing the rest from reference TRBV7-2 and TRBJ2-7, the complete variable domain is GAGVSQSPSNKVTEKGKDVELRCDPISGHTALYWYRQSLGQGLEFLIYFQGNSAPDKSGLPSDRFSAERTGGSVSTLTIQRTQQEDSAVYLCASSLVRTGAYEQYFGPGTRLTVT.

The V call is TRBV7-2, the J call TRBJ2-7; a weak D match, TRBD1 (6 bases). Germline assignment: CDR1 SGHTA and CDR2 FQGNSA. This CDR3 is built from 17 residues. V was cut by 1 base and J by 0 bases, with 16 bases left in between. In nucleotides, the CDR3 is TGTGCCAGCAGCTTAGGGACCGGGACACGGAGCTCCTACGAGCAGTACTTC. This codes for CASSLGTGTRSSYEQYF.

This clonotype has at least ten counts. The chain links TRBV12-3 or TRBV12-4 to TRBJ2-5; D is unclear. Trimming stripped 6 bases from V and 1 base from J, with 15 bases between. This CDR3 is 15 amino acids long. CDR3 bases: TGTGCCAGCAGCCCCCTCGGACGGACCCAAGAGACCCAGTACTTC. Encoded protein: CASSPLGRTQETQYF.

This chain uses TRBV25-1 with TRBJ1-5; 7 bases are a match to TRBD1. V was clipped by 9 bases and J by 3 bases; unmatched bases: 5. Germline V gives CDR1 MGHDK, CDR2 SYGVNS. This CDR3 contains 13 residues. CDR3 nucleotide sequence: TGTGCCAGAAGACAGGGAAACAATCAGCCCCAGCATTTT. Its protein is CARRQGNNQPQHF.

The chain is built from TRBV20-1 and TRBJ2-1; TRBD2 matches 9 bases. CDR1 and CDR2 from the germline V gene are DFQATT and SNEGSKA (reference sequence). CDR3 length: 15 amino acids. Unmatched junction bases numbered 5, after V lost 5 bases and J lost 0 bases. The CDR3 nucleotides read TGCAGTGCTGCTAGCGGGACCCCCTCCTACAATGAGCAGTTCTTC. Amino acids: CSAASGTPSYNEQFF.

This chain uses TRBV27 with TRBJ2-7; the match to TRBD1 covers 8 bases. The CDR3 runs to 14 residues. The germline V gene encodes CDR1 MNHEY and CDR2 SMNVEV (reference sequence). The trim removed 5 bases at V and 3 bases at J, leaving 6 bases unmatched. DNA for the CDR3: TGTGCCAGCAGTCCCTCGACAGGGGTCTACGAGCAGTACTTC. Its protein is CASSPSTGVYEQYF.